The next 6 T cell receptor beta chains were all read from a single sample in a study of blood T cells in healthy people across ages. Primed by a sample-barcoded 5' primer and a J-beta primer mix, a second PCR proceeded for about 6 to 12 cycles. TCRdb independently ran MiXCR on the 5' RACE reads; one entry per CDR3 protein. This sample yields over a million distinct CDR3 sequences, of which 35% to 45% are seen a single time; 7.9% belongs to the top ten. Source material: blood. These receptors came from a young woman in good health.

The chain has TRBV2 and TRBJ1-6, with TRBD1 matching over 7 bases. Germline trimming cut 3 bases from V and 10 bases from J; bases unmatched to any gene: 6. The CDR3 is 14 residues long. The germline V gene has CDR1 SNHLY and CDR2 FYNNEI. The CDR3 here is CASSEGQRASPLHF. DNA for the CDR3: TGTGCCAGCAGTGAGGGACAGAGGGCGTCACCCCTCCACTTT.

The rearrangement joins TRBV28 to TRBJ2-2; 7 bases are shared with TRBD2. Germline CDR1 is MDHEN and CDR2 is SYDVKM. The V segment lost 6 bases and the J segment 4 bases; nucleotides outside the gene matches: 11. The CDR3 loop spans 16 amino acids. CDR3 bases: TGTGCCAGCAGCCCGGCGGGGGTCGTGGGCACCGGGGAGCTGTTTTTT. Translating gives CASSPAGVVGTGELFF. Complete variable domain (other parts from reference TRBV28 and TRBJ2-2): DVKVTQSSRYLVKRTGEKVFLECVQDMDHENMFWYRQDPGLGLRLIYFSYDVKMKEKGDIPEGYSVSREKKERFSLILESASTNQTSMYLCASSPAGVVGTGELFFGEGSRLTVL.

The chain uses TRBV14 and TRBJ2-1; D unclear. There are 14 residues in the CDR3. The germline V and J ends were trimmed by 2 bases and 2 bases, with 7 bases remaining between them. Germline assignment: CDR1 SGHDN and CDR2 FVKESK. CDR3 sequence reads: CASSQYITYNEQFF. CDR3 coding DNA: TGTGCCAGCAGCCAATACATCACCTACAATGAGCAGTTCTTC.

The V gene is TRBV30, the J gene TRBJ1-5; D is possibly TRBD1 (5 bases). Germline V gene data show CDR1 as GTSNPN and CDR2 as SVGIG (reference sequence). This CDR3 has 14 amino acids. V gave up 0 bases and J gave up 4 bases, with 10 bases separating them. The CDR3 DNA follows: TGTGCCTGGAGTGTACCCCAGGGTAATCAGCCCCAGCATTTT. It translates to CAWSVPQGNQPQHF. The whole variable domain, remainder taken from reference TRBV30 and TRBJ1-5, is SQTIHQWPATLVQPVGSPLSLECTVEGTSNPNLYWYRQAAGRGLQLLFYSVGIGQISSEVPQNLSASRPQDRQFILSSKKLLLSDSGFYLCAWSVPQGNQPQHFGDGTRLSIL.

The V gene is TRBV7-9, the J gene TRBJ2-2; 7 nucleotides align to TRBD1. Trimming at V came to 1 base and at J to 3 bases, leaving 5 bases not matched to a gene. This CDR3 spans 16 amino acids. Per the germline V gene, CDR1 is SEHNR and CDR2 is FQNEAQ (reference sequence). The CDR3 DNA reads TGTGCCAGCAGCTTAGGACAGGGATGGGACACCGGGGAGCTGTTTTTT. This gives the protein CASSLGQGWDTGELFF.

This clonotype was counted a few times. This rearrangement joins TRBV14 to TRBJ1-2; D possibly corresponds to TRBD1 (5 bases). CDR3 length equals 13 residues. The V end was cut by 4 bases, the J end by 3 bases, with 9 bases between. CDR1 is SGHDN, CDR2 FVKESK, per germline. This chain's CDR3 is CASSPDSDYGYTF. DNA of the CDR3: TGTGCCAGCAGCCCAGACAGTGACTATGGCTACACCTTC.